These 6 T cell receptor beta chains came from one sample sequenced in a study of blood T cell repertoires in COVID-19. Sequencing was performed with immunoSEQ multiplex PCR; in TCRdb, only in-frame clones are kept and a portion is missing. The sample includes 200,000 to 300,000 clones, about 89% seen only once; the top ten take roughly 1.6%. Sequences were obtained from peripheral blood. Receptors originate from a woman aged 40 to 55 who had recovered from COVID-19.

With regard to this clone: At the DNA level, this CDR3 is encoded by other sequences in the same sample as well. This chain uses TRBV5-1 with TRBJ2-2, with 8 bases lining up with TRBD2. CDR1 SGHRS and CDR2 YFSETQ come from the germline V gene. J was trimmed by 5 bases and V by 3 bases; bases with no gene match: 0. The CDR3 consists of 13 residues. The CDR3 DNA is TGCGCCAGCAGCTCGGGGGGGACCGGGGAGCTGTTTTTT. Protein: CASSSGGTGELFF.

This chain links TRBV20-1 with TRBJ2-3, with TRBD2 matching 12 bases. The CDR3 has 17 residues. Per germline, CDR1 DFQATT and CDR2 SNEGSKA (reference sequence). The V segment lost 3 bases and the J segment 3 bases; nucleotides outside the gene matches: 10. The DNA of the CDR3 is TGCAGTGCTAGTAAAAACCCGACTAGCGGGGGAACAGATACGCAGTATTTT. It specifies CSASKNPTSGGTDTQYF.

This chain connects TRBV15 to TRBJ2-7, with a tentative D call TRBD1 (6 bases). Deletions cut 5 bases from V and 5 bases from J, with 19 bases between. Germline assignment: CDR1 LNHNV and CDR2 YYDKDF (reference sequence). This CDR3 comprises 15 residues. In DNA, the CDR3 is TGTGCCACCAGCGGACCTAGGACAGATCTTGACGAGCAGTACTTC. It encodes CATSGPRTDLDEQYF.

The rearrangement uses TRBV4-3 and TRBJ2-1; D may be TRBD2 (6 bases). Trimming removed 1 base at V and 8 bases at J, with 18 bases between. This CDR3 is 16 amino acids long. Germline V lookup: CDR1 LGHNA, CDR2 YSLEER. The CDR3, as DNA: TGCGCCAGCAGCCAAGGTGTGGCGGGGCAGGTGGATGAGCAGTTCTTC. Translated: CASSQGVAGQVDEQFF.

This chain connects TRBV7-8 to TRBJ1-3; TRBD1 is a possible D gene (5 bases). V was trimmed by 1 base and J by 4 bases, leaving 8 bases between them. Looked up from germline, CDR1 is SGHVS and CDR2 is FQNEAQ. The CDR3 contains 14 residues. The CDR3 bases are TGTGCCAGCAGCTTAGGGGGCAGGGGAAACACCATATATTTT. It specifies CASSLGGRGNTIYF.

This clone was seen a handful of times. The chain has TRBV7-9 and TRBJ1-2; no clear D gene. Germline V gene sequence: CDR1 SEHNR, CDR2 FQNEAQ (reference sequence). The CDR3 consists of 13 residues. V was trimmed by 5 bases and J by 3 bases, leaving 10 bases between them. The CDR3 region is CASSPPFYYGYTF. In DNA, the CDR3 is TGTGCCAGCAGCCCTCCCTTCTACTATGGCTACACCTTC.